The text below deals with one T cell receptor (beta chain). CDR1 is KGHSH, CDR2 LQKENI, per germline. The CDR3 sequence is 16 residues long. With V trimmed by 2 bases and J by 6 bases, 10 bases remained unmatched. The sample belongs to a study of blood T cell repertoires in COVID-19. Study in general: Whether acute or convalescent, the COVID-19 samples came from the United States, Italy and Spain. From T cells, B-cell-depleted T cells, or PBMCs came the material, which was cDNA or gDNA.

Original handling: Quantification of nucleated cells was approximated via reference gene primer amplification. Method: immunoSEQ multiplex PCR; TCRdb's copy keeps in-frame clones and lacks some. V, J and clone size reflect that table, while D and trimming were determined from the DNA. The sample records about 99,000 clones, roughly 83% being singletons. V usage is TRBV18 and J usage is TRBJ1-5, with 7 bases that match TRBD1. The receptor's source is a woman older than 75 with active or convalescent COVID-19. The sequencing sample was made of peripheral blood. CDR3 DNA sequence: TGTGCCAGCTCACCATCTAAGACAGGGAATGGTCAGCCCCAGCATTTT. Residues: CASSPSKTGNGQPQHF.